A single sample is the source of the 26 T cell receptor beta chains below, sequenced in a study of post-analysis software for immune sequencing data. The antigens these receptors bind are not known. Findings of the study overall: Patients showed TRBV5-6, TRBV5-1 and TRBV20-1 among five TRBV segments more frequent than in controls.

Libraries were made from TCR beta cDNA, and they carried unique molecular identifiers. Each CDR3 protein is one row after TCRdb ran MiXCR on the PCR reads. The sample carries 750,000 to 950,000 distinct CDR3 sequences, roughly 58% recorded once. Sequenced material: blood. The origin of the receptors is a girl between 10 and 17 years old with multiple sclerosis.

As concerns this clonotype: One end of the junction does not line up with germline, which may come from a read error. This rearrangement joins TRBV14 to TRBJ1-1; 8 positions agree with TRBD1. Germline V gives CDR1 SGHDN, CDR2 FVKESK. The CDR3 is 13 residues long. The CDR3 region is CAGSNRGGTEAFF. CDR3 bases: TGTGCCGGCAGCAACAGGGGGGGTACTGAAGCTTTCTTT.

The sample holds a few counts of this clonotype. The chain is built from TRBV7-3 and TRBJ1-6, with D maybe TRBD1 (6 bases). Trimming stripped 6 bases from V and 5 bases from J, with 11 bases between. The CDR3 is 14 residues long. Looked up from germline, CDR1 is SGHTA and CDR2 is FQGTGA. The CDR3 sequence: CASSGGLNNSPLHF. CDR3 DNA sequence: TGTGCCAGCAGTGGGGGGCTGAATAATTCACCCCTCCACTTT.

The genes are TRBV20-1 and TRBJ2-3; the match to TRBD2 covers 9 bases. V was clipped by 1 base and J by 5 bases; unmatched bases: 13. CDR3 size: 17 residues. The germline V gene has CDR1 DFQATT and CDR2 SNEGSKA (reference sequence). CDR3 in amino acids: CSARVRVAGDQGDTQYF. CDR3 DNA sequence: TGCAGTGCTAGAGTAAGGGTAGCGGGAGATCAAGGAGATACGCAGTATTTT.

The rearrangement joins TRBV29-1 to TRBJ2-1, with TRBD2 matching 9 bases. Germline-derived CDR1 and CDR2 are SQVTM and ANQGSEA. V lost 4 bases and J lost 5; bases outside the gene matches: 12. This CDR3 comprises 16 residues. CDR3 DNA sequence: TGCAGCGTTGGCGGGTCGGGGACTAGCTTCCACAATGAGCAGTTCTTC. Its translation is CSVGGSGTSFHNEQFF.

This clonotype was seen only a few times. The V call is TRBV29-1, the J call TRBJ2-5; weak D call: TRBD1 (5 bases). Germline CDR1 and CDR2: SQVTM and ANQGSEA. Trimming cost V 6 bases and J 3 bases, with 8 bases left between them. CDR3 length: 11 amino acids. This CDR3 is CSVLREETQYF. The CDR3 coding sequence is TGCAGCGTCCTCAGGGAAGAGACCCAGTACTTC.

This chain uses TRBV10-3 with TRBJ1-1, with a possible D match to TRBD1 (5 bases). CDR1 and CDR2 from the germline V gene are ENHRY and SYGVKD. The ends were cut back, 10 bases at V and 5 bases at J, with 11 bases in the middle. The CDR3 consists of 11 residues. The CDR3 sequence is CATLGGTEAFF. CDR3 DNA sequence: TGTGCCACCCTTGGGGGGACTGAAGCTTTCTTT.

The chain has TRBV11-2 and TRBJ1-6; unclear D gene. V was clipped by 0 bases and J by 17 bases, with 20 bases between them. The CDR3 runs 15 residues. CDR1 and CDR2 (germline): SGHAT, FQNNGV. CDR3 coding DNA: TGTGCCAGCAGCTTAGATCCGTACACGGGTCGACGTGTCCACTTT. Translating it yields CASSLDPYTGRRVHF. Full variable domain (rest looked up from reference TRBV11-2 and TRBJ1-6): EAGVAQSPRYKIIEKRQSVAFWCNPISGHATLYWYQQILGQGPKLLIQFQNNGVVDDSQLPKDRFSAERLKGVDSTLKIQPAKLEDSAVYLCASSLDPYTGRRVHFGNGTRLTVT.

This chain connects TRBV20-1 to TRBJ2-5, with D perhaps matching TRBD1 (7 bases). V lost 6 bases and J 1 base, leaving 24 bases between the germline ends. From germline, CDR1 is DFQATT and CDR2 SNEGSKA (reference sequence). This CDR3 is 17 amino acids long. CDR3 sequence (DNA): TGCAGTGCCCCCAGATGGACCACAGGGGACTTCCAAGAGACCCAGTACTTC. Encoded protein: CSAPRWTTGDFQETQYF.

V and J are TRBV11-2 and TRBJ2-1, with D tentatively TRBD2 (6 bases). Germline loops: CDR1 SGHAT, CDR2 FQNNGV. Trimming stripped 3 bases from V and 6 bases from J, with 15 bases between. The CDR3 is made up of 15 amino acids. This CDR3 reads CASSFGGPFLNEQFF. The DNA for the CDR3 is TGTGCCAGCAGCTTCGGGGGTCCCTTCCTCAATGAGCAGTTCTTC.

The V call is TRBV5-1, the J call TRBJ2-3, with D possibly matching TRBD1 (5 bases). Trimming took off 7 bases at V and 1 base at J, with 13 bases between the two ends. The CDR3 length is 14 residues. From germline, CDR1 is SGHRS and CDR2 YFSETQ. In DNA form, the CDR3 reads TGCGCCAGCCAGACGATAGGGGGCACAGATACGCAGTATTTT. Protein: CASQTIGGTDTQYF.

On this clonotype: This clone may be a read error of a much larger clone one base away. V gene TRBV10-3 combines with J gene TRBJ2-1, with 16 positions matching TRBD2. The CDR3 totals 15 residues. Germline CDR1 ENHRY, CDR2 SYGVKD. The CDR3 sequence is CAVSEPGLAGGRAFF. CDR3 in DNA: TGTGCCGTCAGTGAGCCGGGACTAGCGGGAGGGAGGGCGTTCTTC.

This chain joins TRBV2 and TRBJ1-1; weak D call: TRBD1 (6 bases). CDR1 is SNHLY and CDR2 is FYNNEI in the germline V gene. The germline V and J ends were trimmed by 8 bases and 4 bases, with 11 bases remaining between them. CDR3 length equals 12 residues. DNA of the CDR3: TGTGCCAGCCCGCAGGGGCTCACTGAAGCTTTCTTT. Translation gives CASPQGLTEAFF.

V and J are TRBV20-1 and TRBJ2-1; TRBD2 might be the D (7 bases). CDR1 is DFQATT, CDR2 SNEGSKA, per germline (reference sequence). V gave up 0 bases and J gave up 8 bases, with 23 bases separating them. This CDR3 region has 17 residues. The CDR3 nucleotides are TGCAGTGCTAGAGATACGGGGGGCCTTAGTAGTTCGGATGAGCAGTTCTTC. It encodes CSARDTGGLSSSDEQFF.

The J gene is TRBJ2-3, the V gene TRBV9, with a weak D call TRBD2 (5 bases). V gave up 3 bases and J gave up 0 bases, with 11 bases separating them. Germline V gene lookup returns CDR1 SGDLS and CDR2 YYNGEE. The CDR3 loop spans 15 amino acids. The DNA for the CDR3 is TGTGCCAGCAGCGGAGACGGAGGAAGCACAGATACGCAGTATTTT. This codes for CASSGDGGSTDTQYF.

V usage is TRBV4-1 and J usage is TRBJ2-7; 7 bases are a match to TRBD1. J gave up 2 bases and V 1 base, and 11 bases lay outside the gene matches. The CDR3 consists of 17 residues. CDR1 and CDR2 from the germline V gene are MGHRA and YSYEKL. The CDR3 here is CASSQVRMDRRTYEQYF. In nucleotides, the CDR3 is TGCGCCAGCAGCCAAGTAAGGATGGACAGGCGCACCTACGAGCAGTACTTC.

V is TRBV20-1 and J is TRBJ2-2; D unresolved. Germline CDR1 DFQATT, CDR2 SNEGSKA (reference sequence). The V and J ends lost 0 bases and 6 bases respectively, with 8 bases between them. This CDR3 is 13 amino acids long. The CDR3 loop reads CSARDTRSGELFF. DNA of the CDR3: TGCAGTGCTAGAGATACGAGATCCGGGGAGCTGTTTTTT.

This clonotype was detected only a few times. This chain connects TRBV20-1 to TRBJ1-5, with no clear D. Looked up from germline, CDR1 is DFQATT and CDR2 is SNEGSKA (reference sequence). CDR3 size: 15 residues. The germline V and J ends were trimmed by 3 bases and 1 base, with 13 bases remaining between them. CDR3 in DNA: TGCAGTGCTAGTGTTTCGTGGAGGAGCAATCAGCCCCAGCATTTT. Translation gives CSASVSWRSNQPQHF.

The table lists this clonotype with a few counts. V is TRBV4-1 and J is TRBJ2-4; D unclear. The J call may be faulty, since TRBJ2-7 better matches the DNA end. Germline-derived CDR1 and CDR2 are MGHRA and YSYEKL. The CDR3 covers 15 residues. The CDR3, as DNA: TGCGCCAGCAGCCACTCGGTGGCGTTGACCTACGAGCAGTACTTC. Residues: CASSHSVALTYEQYF.

The chain recombines TRBV5-1 with TRBJ2-5; D perhaps matches TRBD1 (6 bases). The DNA end favors TRBJ2-7, so the J call may be wrong. This CDR3 is built from 13 residues. Germline V gives CDR1 SGHRS, CDR2 YFSETQ. In DNA form, the CDR3 reads TGCGCCAGCAGCCACTTACAGGGTTACGAGCAGTACTTC. It yields the protein CASSHLQGYEQYF.

This clonotype has at least ten counts. The J gene is TRBJ1-2, the V gene TRBV6-6, with D perhaps TRBD1 (6 bases). The CDR3 is 13 residues long. Germline loops: CDR1 MNHNY, CDR2 SVGAGI (reference sequence). V was clipped by 6 bases and J by 5 bases, with 13 bases between them. CDR3 DNA: TGTGCCAGCAGACAAAGACAGGATTATGGCTACACCTTC. Protein sequence: CASRQRQDYGYTF.

As to this clonotype: One end of the junction is discordant with germline, which a read error may explain. The V and J genes are TRBV9 and TRBJ2-6, with 8 bases aligning to TRBD2. The CDR3 totals 18 residues. Germline CDR1 SGDLS, CDR2 YYNGEE. This CDR3 is CASSVGLAGGSGANVPTF. CDR3 DNA sequence: TGTGCCAGCAGCGTAGGGCTGGCGGGAGGTTCAGGGGCCAACGTCCCGACTTTC.

The V gene is TRBV20-1, the J gene TRBJ2-1; D is unclear. In germline, CDR1 is DFQATT, CDR2 SNEGSKA (reference sequence). The V end lost 0 bases, the J end lost 6 bases, and 6 bases lay between the germline ends. This CDR3 region has 12 residues. The CDR3 DNA reads TGCAGTGCTAGAGAGGTGGGCAATGAGCAGTTCTTC. Its translation is CSAREVGNEQFF.

V usage is TRBV5-6 and J usage is TRBJ2-6; D gene uncertain. CDR1 is SGHDT and CDR2 is YYEEEE in the germline V gene. Trimming removed 5 bases at V and 0 bases at J, with 21 bases between. The CDR3 length is 19 residues. The CDR3 sequence is CASSRDRRTANSGANVLTF. In DNA form, the CDR3 reads TGTGCCAGCAGTCGTGATCGTCGGACGGCGAACTCTGGGGCCAACGTCCTGACTTTC.

Concerning this clonotype: A read error may be the cause here, since a much bigger clone is one base away. V is TRBV20-1 and J is TRBJ2-7, with 7 nucleotides matching TRBD2. TRBJ2-5 matches the DNA end more closely, so the J call is doubtful. The CDR3 spans 13 residues. Per the germline V gene, CDR1 is DFQATT and CDR2 is SNEGSKA (reference sequence). The CDR3 bases are TGCAGTGCTAGAAGGCTAGCGGAAGAGACCCAGTACTTC. It encodes CSARRLAEETQYF.

V and J are TRBV4-2 and TRBJ2-4; weak D call: TRBD1 (6 bases). The J call may be mistaken, given a closer DNA end match to TRBJ2-7. Per germline, CDR1 LGHNA and CDR2 YNFKEQ. CDR3 size: 14 residues. The CDR3, as DNA: TGTGCCAGCAGCCTGACAGGCATGTCCTACGAGCAGTACTTC. This encodes CASSLTGMSYEQYF.

The genes are TRBV29-1 and TRBJ2-7; TRBD2 aligns across 8 bases. The ends lost 0 bases at V and 6 bases at J; junction bases unmatched: 4. Germline V gene data show CDR1 as SQVTM and CDR2 as ANQGSEA. This CDR3 comprises 13 residues. CDR3 region: CSVEDRGGSEQYF. CDR3 DNA: TGCAGCGTTGAAGATCGGGGGGGATCCGAGCAGTACTTC.